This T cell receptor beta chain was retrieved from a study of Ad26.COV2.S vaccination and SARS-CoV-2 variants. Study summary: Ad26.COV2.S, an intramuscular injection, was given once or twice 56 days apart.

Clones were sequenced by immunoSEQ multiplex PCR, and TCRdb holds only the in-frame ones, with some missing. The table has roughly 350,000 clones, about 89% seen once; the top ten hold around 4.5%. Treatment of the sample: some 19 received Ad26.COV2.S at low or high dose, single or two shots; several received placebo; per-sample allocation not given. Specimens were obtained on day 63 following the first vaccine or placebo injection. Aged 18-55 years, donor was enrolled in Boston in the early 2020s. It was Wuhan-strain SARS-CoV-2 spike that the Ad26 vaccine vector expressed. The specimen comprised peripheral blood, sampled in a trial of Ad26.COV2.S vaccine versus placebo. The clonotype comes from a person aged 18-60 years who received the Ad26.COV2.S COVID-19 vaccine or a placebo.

The CDR3 here is CASSHRGFGAFF. The DNA of the CDR3 is TGCGCCAGCAGCCATAGGGGTTTTGGAGCTTTCTTT. The chain links TRBV4-1 to TRBJ1-1; D perhaps matches TRBD1 (5 bases). This CDR3 spans 12 amino acids. V was cut by 3 bases and J by 10 bases, with 12 bases left in between. Per germline, CDR1 MGHRA and CDR2 YSYEKL.